This paragraph reports one T cell receptor (beta chain). This sample was included in a study of PD-1 blockade in classical Hodgkin lymphoma. The time point: cycle 4 day 1 (C4D1), after 5 to 7 weeks of nivolumab. Every single patient, without exception, relapsed after autologous stem cell transplantation, and brentuximab vedotin exposure varied. Assay used: immunoSEQ multiplex PCR; TCRdb lists only in-frame clones, some missing. This table holds 64,000 or so clones, more than 80% found once. The CDR3 has 15 amino acids. CDR1 SGHRS and CDR2 YFSETQ come from the germline V gene. The ends were cut back, 0 bases at V and 8 bases at J, with 15 bases in the middle.

The chain couples TRBV5-1 to TRBJ2-1; D is uncertain. This TCR was sampled from a human donor with classical Hodgkin lymphoma. The sample in question was peripheral blood mononuclear cells (PBMCs), obtained before the fourth cycle of nivolumab. CDR3 coding DNA: TGCGCCAGCAGCTTGGAAGGGTCCGCGTTCTATGAGCAGTTCTTC. Amino acid sequence: CASSLEGSAFYEQFF.